This passage covers 27 T cell receptor beta chains from one sample sequenced in a study of Ad26.COV2.S vaccination and SARS-CoV-2 variants. Assay: immunoSEQ multiplex PCR; the TCRdb copy retains only in-frame clones and omits some. The data hold approximately 350,000 clones, with more than 75% observed a single time. As for treatment: over 15 received Ad26.COV2.S at low or high dose, single or two shots; about five received placebo; per-sample allocation not given. The investigators took samples on day 63 after the first vaccine or placebo injection. The sample consisted of peripheral blood, taken in a trial of Ad26.COV2.S vaccine versus placebo. All receptors derive from a person between 18 and 59 years old who received the Ad26.COV2.S COVID-19 vaccine or a placebo.

V is TRBV10-3 and J is TRBJ2-3; no definite D call. V lost 2 bases to trimming and J lost 4 bases, with 10 bases between them. The length of the CDR3 is 14 residues. Germline CDR1 is ENHRY and CDR2 is SYGVKD. In DNA, the CDR3 is TGTGCCATCAGTGAGACGAGGAGATCAGATACGCAGTATTTT. It yields the protein CAISETRRSDTQYF.

CDR3 in DNA: TGTGCCAGCAGCGGTGGTGGGACAGGGAGGGCAGATACGCAGTATTTT. Its translation is CASSGGGTGRADTQYF. The chain uses TRBV7-3 and TRBJ2-3; TRBD1 matches at 9 bases. Germline-derived CDR1 and CDR2 are SGHTA and FQGTGA. The CDR3 sequence is 16 residues long. Trimming cost V 5 bases and J 4 bases; bases outside gene matches: 10.

In the case of this clone: Other DNA sequences of this sample code for an identical CDR3. For the CDR3, the DNA is TGTGCCAGCAGCCCTTCCCCCTCCTACGAGCAGTACTTC. It encodes CASSPSPSYEQYF. The V gene is TRBV7-2, the J gene TRBJ2-7, with unresolved D. Germline values: CDR1 SGHTA, CDR2 FQGNSA. V shed 5 bases and J shed 0 bases, with 8 bases lying between them. This CDR3 spans 13 amino acids.

This sequence joins TRBV24-1 and TRBJ2-7; D uncertain. CDR1 and CDR2 (germline): KGHDR, SFDVKD. The ends were cut back, 1 base at V and 0 bases at J, with 6 bases in the middle. This CDR3 spans 14 amino acids. CDR3 in DNA: TGTGCCACCAGTGATTTAGGGTCCTCCTACGAGCAGTACTTC. Translation gives CATSDLGSSYEQYF.

The chain recombines TRBV30 with TRBJ2-4, with a weak D call TRBD1 (6 bases). Looked up from germline, CDR1 is GTSNPN and CDR2 is SVGIG (reference sequence). This CDR3 has 12 residues. V was clipped by 5 bases and J by 11 bases, with 16 bases between them. In nucleotides, the CDR3 is TGTGCCTGGGGACAGCTCAACAATTTTCAGTACTTC. Translating gives CAWGQLNNFQYF.

In nucleotides, the CDR3 is TGTGCCACCAGTGATAGTAAGACAGGGAGACACGGGGAGCTGTTTTTT. It encodes CATSDSKTGRHGELFF. The chain recombines TRBV24-1 with TRBJ2-2, with 7 bases identical to TRBD1. The CDR3 consists of 16 residues. Unmatched junction bases numbered 10, after V lost 3 bases and J lost 7 bases. Germline V gene data show CDR1 as KGHDR and CDR2 as SFDVKD.

The chain has TRBV29-1 and TRBJ1-1, with TRBD1 identical over 8 bases. CDR3 size: 12 residues. The V segment lost 6 bases and the J segment 4 bases; nucleotides outside the gene matches: 4. From germline, CDR1 is SQVTM and CDR2 ANQGSEA. CDR3 nucleotides: TGCAGCGTAGAAACAGGGGGCACTGAAGCTTTCTTT. The encoded protein is CSVETGGTEAFF.

The V gene is TRBV11-3, the J gene TRBJ2-2, with 7 positions matching TRBD2. V lost 5 bases to trimming and J lost 0 bases; unmatched junction nucleotides: 6. The CDR3 loop spans 16 amino acids. Germline lookup yields CDR1 SGHNT and CDR2 YENEEA. CDR3 bases: TGTGCCAGCAGCCCGCGGGGGTCAACGAACACCGGGGAGCTGTTTTTT. It specifies CASSPRGSTNTGELFF.

This clone showed up just once. The V call is TRBV6-5, the J call TRBJ2-1, with D possibly matching TRBD1 (6 bases). V lost 2 bases to trimming and J lost 4 bases, with 9 bases between them. The CDR3 spans 14 residues. Germline V lookup: CDR1 MNHEY, CDR2 SVGAGI. Here the CDR3 reads CASSYDRNYNEQFF. DNA for the CDR3: TGTGCCAGCAGTTACGACAGGAATTACAATGAGCAGTTCTTC.

This rearrangement joins TRBV4-3 to TRBJ1-2; D call uncertain. V was cut by 0 bases and J by 1 base, with 12 bases left in between. Per germline, CDR1 LGHNA and CDR2 YSLEER. The CDR3 is made up of 16 amino acids. This CDR3 is CASSQEGTRYNYGYTF. In DNA form, the CDR3 reads TGCGCCAGCAGCCAAGAAGGAACTCGGTATAACTATGGCTACACCTTC.

V gene TRBV19 combines with J gene TRBJ1-3; tentatively, D is TRBD1 (5 bases). Germline V CDR1 and CDR2: LNHDA, SQIVND (reference sequence). This CDR3 contains 16 residues. Trimming took off 4 bases at V and 0 bases at J, with 13 bases between the two ends. CDR3 in amino acids: CASSRDGGSSGNTIYF. CDR3 nucleotide sequence: TGTGCCAGTAGTAGAGACGGGGGATCCTCTGGAAACACCATATATTTT.

This clone was found many times. This sequence joins TRBV6-2 or TRBV6-3 and TRBJ1-5; a possible D gene is TRBD1 (5 bases). V was shortened by 0 bases and J by 2 bases, with 11 bases between the two germline ends. Germline V gene sequence: CDR1 MNHEY, CDR2 SVGEGT. There are 16 residues in the CDR3. The CDR3 sequence: CASSYSRGKGNQPQHF. CDR3 DNA: TGTGCCAGCAGTTACTCGAGGGGCAAGGGCAATCAGCCCCAGCATTTT.

This clone was counted a single time. The V gene is TRBV5-6, the J gene TRBJ1-2; D not certain. V lost 2 bases and J 4 bases, leaving 9 bases between the germline ends. Germline CDR1 and CDR2: SGHDT and YYEEEE. The length of the CDR3 is 13 residues. The CDR3 bases are TGTGCCAGCAGCTTAACAGAGACCTATGGCTACACCTTC. It yields the protein CASSLTETYGYTF.

The CDR3 bases are TGTGCCAGCAGTTCCAGGGTCATGAACACTGAAGCTTTCTTT. The encoded protein is CASSSRVMNTEAFF. This chain uses TRBV6-6 with TRBJ1-1, with D perhaps matching TRBD1 (5 bases). The V end lost 4 bases, the J end lost 0 bases, and 9 bases lay between the germline ends. The CDR3 extends over 14 amino acids. Germline-derived CDR1 and CDR2 are MNHNY and SVGAGI (reference sequence).

The J gene is TRBJ2-1, the V gene TRBV27; 10 bases align to TRBD1. This CDR3 has 15 residues. The germline CDR1 and CDR2 sequences are MNHEY and SMNVEV (reference sequence). The junction had 5 bases not matched to a gene; V was cut back by 5 bases and J by 4 bases. CDR3 region: CASSPGQGIYNEQFF. As DNA, the CDR3 is TGTGCCAGCAGTCCGGGACAGGGGATATACAATGAGCAGTTCTTC.

The rearrangement joins TRBV29-1 to TRBJ2-1; D unclear. V lost 2 bases, J lost 9 bases, and 2 bases lay in between. This CDR3 contains 9 residues. Germline CDR1 SQVTM, CDR2 ANQGSEA. This CDR3 reads CSVEPEQFF. For the CDR3, the DNA is TGCAGCGTTGAACCTGAGCAGTTCTTC.

This chain joins TRBV12-3 or TRBV12-4 and TRBJ2-7; no clear D gene. The ends were cut back, 5 bases at V and 4 bases at J, with 6 bases in the middle. The CDR3 consists of 11 residues. As DNA, the CDR3 is TGTGCCAGCAGTACCCAGTACGAGCAGTACTTC. Its protein is CASSTQYEQYF.

This rearrangement joins TRBV5-1 to TRBJ2-6; no firm D call. The CDR3 is 17 residues long. The ends were cut back, 4 bases at V and 0 bases at J, with 14 bases in the middle. Germline CDR1 and CDR2: SGHRS and YFSETQ. CDR3 sequence: CASSAMGWSSGANVLTF. The CDR3 DNA sequence: TGCGCCAGCAGCGCTATGGGTTGGAGCTCTGGGGCCAACGTCCTGACTTTC.

The gene calls are TRBV7-2 and TRBJ1-5; D unclear. Germline CDR1 reads SGHTA; CDR2 reads FQGNSA. The CDR3 has 15 residues. V gave up 5 bases and J gave up 0 bases, with 11 bases separating them. This chain's CDR3 is CASSREHPSNQPQHF. The DNA for the CDR3 is TGTGCCAGCAGCCGCGAACACCCTAGCAATCAGCCCCAGCATTTT.

The CDR3 is CASSPNVGTGAYEQYF. The CDR3, as DNA: TGTGCCAGCAGCCCTAACGTTGGGACAGGGGCCTACGAGCAGTACTTC. The V and J genes are TRBV6-2 or TRBV6-3 and TRBJ2-7, with 10 positions matching TRBD1. This CDR3 is 16 amino acids long. Trimming took 6 bases from V and 2 from J; bases not matched to a gene: 10. In germline, CDR1 is MNHEY, CDR2 SVGEGT.

This clone was picked up one time. The rearrangement joins TRBV5-6 to TRBJ1-1, with D possibly matching TRBD1 (6 bases). The CDR3 runs 16 residues. Per germline, CDR1 SGHDT and CDR2 YYEEEE. Trimming removed 2 bases at V and 4 bases at J, with 18 bases between. This CDR3 reads CASSFWGAQEFTEAFF. The CDR3 coding sequence is TGTGCCAGCAGCTTTTGGGGGGCGCAGGAATTCACTGAAGCTTTCTTT.

V is TRBV18 and J is TRBJ2-5, with D perhaps TRBD2 (6 bases). The CDR3 is made up of 15 amino acids. V was clipped by 0 bases and J by 2 bases, with 10 bases between them. In germline, CDR1 is KGHSH, CDR2 LQKENI. CDR3 in amino acids: CASSPPEGSQETQYF. DNA for the CDR3: TGTGCCAGCTCACCACCGGAGGGGTCGCAAGAGACCCAGTACTTC.

The rearrangement links TRBV29-1 to TRBJ1-1; D remains unclear. V shed 4 bases and J shed 0 bases, with 9 bases lying between them. In germline, CDR1 is SQVTM, CDR2 ANQGSEA. CDR3 length equals 13 residues. The CDR3 DNA is TGCAGCGTTGGGGAGGGTATGAACACTGAAGCTTTCTTT. Translated: CSVGEGMNTEAFF. Filled out from reference TRBV29-1 and TRBJ1-1, the complete variable domain reads SAVISQKPSRDICQRGTSLTIQCQVDSQVTMMFWYRQQPGQSLTLIATANQGSEATYESGFVIDKFPISRPNLTFSTLTVSNMSPEDSSIYLCSVGEGMNTEAFFGQGTRLTVV.

The rearrangement uses TRBV5-1 and TRBJ2-2, with TRBD2 matching 15 bases. The CDR3 runs 17 residues. J gave up 2 bases and V 3 bases, and 2 bases lay outside the gene matches. Germline CDR1 and CDR2: SGHRS and YFSETQ. CDR3 in DNA: TGCGCCAGCAGCTCGGGACTAGCGGGGGGAAACACCGGGGAGCTGTTTTTT. It translates to CASSSGLAGGNTGELFF.

The chain combines TRBV11-3 with TRBJ2-1; 9 bases line up with TRBD1. The germline V gene encodes CDR1 SGHNT and CDR2 YENEEA. J lost 3 bases, V lost 3 bases, and 3 bases had no gene match. This CDR3 has 15 residues. The CDR3 coding sequence is TGTGCCAGCAGCTTGGGACAGGGAGGCTACAATGAGCAGTTCTTC. Translated, it gives CASSLGQGGYNEQFF. The whole variable domain, filled in from reference TRBV11-3 and TRBJ2-1, reads EAGVVQSPRYKIIEKKQPVAFWCNPISGHNTLYWYLQNLGQGPELLIRYENEEAVDDSQLPKDRFSAERLKGVDSTLKIQPAELGDSAVYLCASSLGQGGYNEQFFGPGTRLTVL.

This chain uses TRBV30 with TRBJ2-2; D not certain. CDR1 is GTSNPN and CDR2 is SVGIG in the germline V gene (reference sequence). V was pared by 4 bases and J by 6 bases, with 6 bases between. CDR3 length: 11 residues. The CDR3 spells CAWIQSGELFF. CDR3 nucleotide sequence: TGTGCCTGGATACAATCCGGGGAGCTGTTTTTT.

V gene TRBV7-3 combines with J gene TRBJ1-1; D gene unclear. CDR3 length: 13 residues. Deletions cut 1 base from V and 4 bases from J, with 7 bases between. In germline, CDR1 is SGHTA, CDR2 FQGTGA. For the CDR3, the DNA is TGTGCCAGCAGCTTAATGCCGTCCACTGAAGCTTTCTTT. This sequence encodes CASSLMPSTEAFF.